The subject of this entry is one TCR beta chain. The germline V and J ends were trimmed by 3 bases and 1 base, with 6 bases remaining between them. CDR3 size: 13 residues. Germline V gene lookup returns CDR1 SGHAT and CDR2 FQNNGV. These data are taken from a study of T cell responses to AZD1222 COVID-19 vaccine. The assay was immunoSEQ multiplex PCR, and TCRdb's table has in-frame clones only and misses some. The table shows roughly 100,000 clones, with 82% occurring only once. The chain has TRBV11-2 and TRBJ1-1; D not certain. The TCR originated in an adult in good health. Material: peripheral blood, obtained on day 0 of AZD1222 vaccination. Written as DNA, the CDR3 is TGTGCCAGCAGCTTCAGCAGGAACACTGAAGCTTTCTTT. Translating gives CASSFSRNTEAFF.